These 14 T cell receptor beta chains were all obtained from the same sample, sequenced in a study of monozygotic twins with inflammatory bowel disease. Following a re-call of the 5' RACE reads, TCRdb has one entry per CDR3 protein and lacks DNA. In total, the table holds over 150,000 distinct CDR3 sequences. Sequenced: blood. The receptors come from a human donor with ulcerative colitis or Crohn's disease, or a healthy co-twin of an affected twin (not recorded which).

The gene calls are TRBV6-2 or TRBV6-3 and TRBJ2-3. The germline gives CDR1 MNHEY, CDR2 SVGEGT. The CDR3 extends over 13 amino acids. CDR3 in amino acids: CATSVVVTDTQYF.

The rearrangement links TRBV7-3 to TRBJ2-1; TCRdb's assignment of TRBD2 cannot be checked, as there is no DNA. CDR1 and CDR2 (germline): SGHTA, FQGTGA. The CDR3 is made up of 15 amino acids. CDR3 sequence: CASSSSGASYNEQFF. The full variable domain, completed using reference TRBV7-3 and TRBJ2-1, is GAGVSQTPSNKVTEKGKYVELRCDPISGHTALYWYRQSLGQGPEFLIYFQGTGAADDSGLPNDRFFAVRPEGSVSTLKIQRTERGDSAVYLCASSSSGASYNEQFFGPGTRLTVL.

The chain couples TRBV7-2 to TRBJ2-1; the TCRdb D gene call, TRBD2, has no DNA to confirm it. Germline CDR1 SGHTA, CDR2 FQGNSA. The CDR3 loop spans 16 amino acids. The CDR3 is CASSLVASGRSNEQFF.

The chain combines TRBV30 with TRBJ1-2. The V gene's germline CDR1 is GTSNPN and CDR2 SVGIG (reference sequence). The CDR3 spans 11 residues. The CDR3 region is CAWSSAYGYTF.

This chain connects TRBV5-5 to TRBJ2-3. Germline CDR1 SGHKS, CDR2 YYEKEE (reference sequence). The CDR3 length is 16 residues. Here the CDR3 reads CASSLLTQHSADTQYF.

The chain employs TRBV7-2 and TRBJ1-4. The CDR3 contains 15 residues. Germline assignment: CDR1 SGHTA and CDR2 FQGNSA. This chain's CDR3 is CASSLEVVTNEKLFF.

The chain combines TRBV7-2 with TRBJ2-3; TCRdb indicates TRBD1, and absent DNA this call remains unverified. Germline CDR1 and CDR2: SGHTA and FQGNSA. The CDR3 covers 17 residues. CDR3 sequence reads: CASSFGGRGSVTDTQYF.

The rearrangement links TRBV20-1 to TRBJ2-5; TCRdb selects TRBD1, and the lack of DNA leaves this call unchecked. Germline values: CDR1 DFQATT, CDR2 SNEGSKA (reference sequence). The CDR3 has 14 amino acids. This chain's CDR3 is CSAREGTTQETQYF.

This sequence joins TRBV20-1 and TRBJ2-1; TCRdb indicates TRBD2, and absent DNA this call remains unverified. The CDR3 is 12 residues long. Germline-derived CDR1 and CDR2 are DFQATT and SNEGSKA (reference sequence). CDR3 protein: CSALPTYNEQFF.

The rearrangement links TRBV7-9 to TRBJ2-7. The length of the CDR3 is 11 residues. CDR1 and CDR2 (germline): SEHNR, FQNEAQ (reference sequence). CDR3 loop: CASSLTYEQYF.

The CDR3: CASSPPGLENNEQFF. The chain links TRBV7-3 to TRBJ2-1; TCRdb's D call, TRBD2, is unchecked because there is no DNA. The CDR3 loop spans 15 amino acids. The germline V gene has CDR1 SGHTA and CDR2 FQGTGA. Variable domain in full (rest from reference TRBV7-3 and TRBJ2-1): GAGVSQTPSNKVTEKGKYVELRCDPISGHTALYWYRQSLGQGPEFLIYFQGTGAADDSGLPNDRFFAVRPEGSVSTLKIQRTERGDSAVYLCASSPPGLENNEQFFGPGTRLTVL.

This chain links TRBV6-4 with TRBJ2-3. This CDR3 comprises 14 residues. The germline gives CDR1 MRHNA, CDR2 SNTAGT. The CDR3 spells CASSESHGTDTQYF.

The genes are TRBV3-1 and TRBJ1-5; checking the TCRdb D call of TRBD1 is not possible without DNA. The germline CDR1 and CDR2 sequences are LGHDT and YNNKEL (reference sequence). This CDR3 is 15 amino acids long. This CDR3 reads CASSQGQGAGQPQHF. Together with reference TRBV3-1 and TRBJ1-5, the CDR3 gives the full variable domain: DTAVSQTPKYLVTQMGNDKSIKCEQNLGHDTMYWYKQDSKKFLKIMFSYNNKELIINETVPNRFSPKSPDKAHLNLHINSLELGDSAVYFCASSQGQGAGQPQHFGDGTRLSIL.

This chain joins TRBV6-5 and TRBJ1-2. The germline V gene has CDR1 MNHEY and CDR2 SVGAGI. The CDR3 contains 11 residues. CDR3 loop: CASSSNLGYTF.